Described below is a single TCR beta chain sequence and its context. Its specificity is not known. This CDR3 contains 16 residues. CDR1 is LNHDA and CDR2 is SQIVND in the germline V gene (reference sequence). The ends lost 7 bases at V and 1 base at J; junction bases unmatched: 8. This entry comes from a study of T cell responses to AZD1222 COVID-19 vaccine. Study findings and constraints: Mostly white British, mostly female donors; authors suggested clonal diversity may be underestimated. In all cases, repertoires were sampled only after the peak T cell response. Regions 160-218 and 743-854 held dominance among vaccine-associated CD4 TCRs, which spanned spike.

This table comes from immunoSEQ multiplex PCR, and its TCRdb copy is limited to in-frame clones, with some not included. The repertoire consists of approximately 130,000 clones, with around nine tenths occurring once and the leading ten covering around 30%. The material sequenced was peripheral blood, taken on day 0 of AZD1222 vaccination. The gene calls are TRBV19 and TRBJ2-2, with 8 bases aligning to TRBD2. The TCR originated in an adult in good health. The CDR3 coding sequence is TGTGCCAGTACCGGAGGTAGCGGGGTGAACACCGGGGAGCTGTTTTTT. Its translation: CASTGGSGVNTGELFF. Using reference TRBV19 and TRBJ2-2 for the parts outside the CDR3, the full variable domain is DGGITQSPKYLFRKEGQNVTLSCEQNLNHDAMYWYRQDPGQGLRLIYYSQIVNDFQKGDIAEGYSVSREKKESFPLTVTSAQKNPTAFYLCASTGGSGVNTGELFFGEGSRLTVL.